The 32 T cell receptor beta chains below all came from one sample that was sequenced in a study of memory CD4+ T cells and cytomegalovirus serostatus. Profiling relied on immunoSEQ multiplex PCR, and the TCRdb table lists in-frame clones only, not all of them. The sample has approximately 27,000 clones, about 75% seen once; the top ten hold 0.85% to 1.2%. The sort gate was single viable CD3+CD4+CD8-CD45RO+ cells for memory CD4+ T cells. The sample comprised memory CD4+ T cells from blood. All receptors derive from an adult in good health and CMV-seronegative.

As concerns this clone: Given the absence of the conserved phenylalanine or tryptophan at the CDR3 end, a read error is likely. The DNA is left out, because the CDR3 cannot be placed on it with certainty; the CDR3 is given as TCRdb lists it. The genes are TRBV7-8 and TRBJ2-7; the table's D call, TRBD1, has no DNA check behind it. Termini included, the CDR3 measures 13 amino acids. Germline V CDR1 and CDR2: SGHVS, FQNEAQ. Here the CDR3 reads CASSPIVGTSIVL.

V and J are TRBV5-1 and TRBJ2-5; no clear D. CDR1 and CDR2 (germline): SGHRS, YFSETQ. V shed 0 bases and J shed 7 bases, with 10 bases lying between them. The CDR3 consists of 13 residues. Written as DNA, the CDR3 is TGCGCCAGCAGCTTGGCTACAGACGGGACCCAGTACTTC. This sequence encodes CASSLATDGTQYF.

The chain recombines TRBV2 with TRBJ2-2; 9 bases align to TRBD2. Germline V gene lookup returns CDR1 SNHLY and CDR2 FYNNEI. The CDR3 covers 16 residues. V lost 6 bases and J lost 5; bases outside the gene matches: 10. CDR3 amino acids: CASSTGFSGRTGELFF. The CDR3 DNA follows: TGTGCCAGCAGCACAGGGTTTAGCGGGAGAACCGGGGAGCTGTTTTTT.

The chain employs TRBV7-9 and TRBJ1-2, with D possibly matching TRBD1 (5 bases). Trimming cost V 3 bases and J 8 bases, with 13 bases left between them. CDR1 and CDR2 from the germline V gene are SEHNR and FQNEAQ (reference sequence). The CDR3 is 13 amino acids. The CDR3 sequence is CASSFLTGYGYTF. Here the CDR3 DNA reads TGTGCCAGCAGCTTTTTAACAGGCTACGGCTACACCTTC.

V usage is TRBV29-1 and J usage is TRBJ2-6; D is uncertain. The germline gives CDR1 SQVTM, CDR2 ANQGSEA. The CDR3 sequence is 11 residues long. The V end lost 5 bases, the J end lost 7 bases, and 6 bases lay between the germline ends. The CDR3, as DNA: TGCAGCGTTTCAGGCGCCAACGTCCTGACTTTC. It is translated as CSVSGANVLTF.

The genes are TRBV29-1 and TRBJ1-1; tentatively, D is TRBD1 (5 bases). This CDR3 is built from 14 residues. Germline V gene lookup returns CDR1 SQVTM and CDR2 ANQGSEA. V lost 5 bases, J lost 1 base, and 14 bases lay in between. The CDR3 is CSVSFLGGNTEAFF. The CDR3 DNA reads as TGCAGCGTTAGTTTTTTGGGGGGGAACACTGAAGCTTTCTTT.

V is TRBV6-5 and J is TRBJ2-7, with TRBD2 matching over 12 bases. The V gene's germline CDR1 is MNHEY and CDR2 SVGAGI. V lost 4 bases and J lost 9; bases outside the gene matches: 4. The CDR3 consists of 13 residues. CDR3: CASSLRTSGTQYF. The CDR3 nucleotides read TGTGCCAGCAGTTTAAGGACTAGCGGGACGCAGTACTTC.

The chain links TRBV28 to TRBJ2-7; D is undetermined. With 1 base removed from V and 5 bases from J, the gap between germline ends came to 9 bases. The germline V gene has CDR1 MDHEN and CDR2 SYDVKM. The CDR3 is 13 residues long. Written as DNA, the CDR3 is TGTGCCAGCAGTTTATTTGTTTCGGACGAGCAGTACTTC. Protein product: CASSLFVSDEQYF.

This clone occurred a few times. This sequence joins TRBV28 and TRBJ1-2; D uncertain. This CDR3 is built from 13 residues. V was shortened by 6 bases and J by 1 base, with 9 bases between the two germline ends. Germline CDR1 MDHEN, CDR2 SYDVKM. The CDR3 here is CASRGSLNYGYTF. CDR3 nucleotide sequence: TGTGCCAGCAGGGGAAGCCTTAACTATGGCTACACCTTC.

The rearrangement links TRBV18 to TRBJ1-1, with 7 nucleotides matching TRBD1. With V trimmed by 5 bases and J by 5 bases, 11 bases remained unmatched. From germline, CDR1 is KGHSH and CDR2 LQKENI. This CDR3 spans 15 amino acids. The chain's CDR3 is CASSSGGALETEAFF. The DNA for the CDR3 is TGTGCCAGCTCATCAGGGGGGGCACTGGAGACTGAAGCTTTCTTT.

V usage is TRBV29-1 and J usage is TRBJ1-1, with 9 bases matching TRBD1. Germline V lookup: CDR1 SQVTM, CDR2 ANQGSEA. With 8 bases clipped from V and 3 bases from J, the junction kept 7 bases outside the gene matches. This CDR3 contains 13 residues. This chain's CDR3 is CSFWTGVDTEAFF. In DNA, the CDR3 is TGCAGCTTCTGGACAGGGGTGGACACTGAAGCTTTCTTT.

This clone appeared a single time. This chain links TRBV7-9 with TRBJ2-4; D assignment may be TRBD1 or TRBD2 (7 bases each). V was shortened by 6 bases and J by 3 bases, with 18 bases between the two germline ends. CDR3 length equals 16 residues. Germline V lookup: CDR1 SEHNR, CDR2 FQNEAQ (reference sequence). The CDR3 bases are TGTGCCAGCAGTCGCCGGGACAGCGGGGTCAAAAACATTCAGTACTTC. Its translation is CASSRRDSGVKNIQYF.

This clone was seen a handful of times. The chain couples TRBV19 to TRBJ2-1; D unclear. In germline, CDR1 is LNHDA, CDR2 SQIVND (reference sequence). The ends were cut back, 5 bases at V and 0 bases at J, with 11 bases in the middle. This CDR3 region has 15 residues. The CDR3 here is CASSHLANSYNEQFF. For the CDR3, the DNA is TGTGCCAGTAGTCATCTCGCGAACTCCTACAATGAGCAGTTCTTC.

The V call is TRBV9, the J call TRBJ1-5; D may be TRBD1 (6 bases). The CDR3 spans 14 residues. V lost 3 bases, J lost 4 bases, and 11 bases lay in between. The germline V gene has CDR1 SGDLS and CDR2 YYNGEE. The CDR3 loop is CASSGGQKNQPQHF. The CDR3, as DNA: TGTGCCAGCAGCGGGGGGCAGAAAAATCAGCCCCAGCATTTT.

V and J are TRBV27 and TRBJ2-1; the match to TRBD2 covers 7 bases. The CDR3 contains 16 residues. V gave up 5 bases and J gave up 4 bases; unmatched junction bases: 11. Germline values: CDR1 MNHEY, CDR2 SMNVEV (reference sequence). The CDR3 region is CASSVQTSWGYNEQFF. DNA of the CDR3: TGTGCCAGCAGTGTCCAGACTAGCTGGGGATACAATGAGCAGTTCTTC.

The chain links TRBV30 to TRBJ2-3; D may match TRBD1 or TRBD2 (5 bases each). V dropped 5 bases and J dropped 2 bases, with 11 bases sitting between them. CDR3 length: 13 residues. Germline V gene data show CDR1 as GTSNPN and CDR2 as SVGIG (reference sequence). CDR3 protein: CAWGGEVTDTQYF. The CDR3 DNA reads as TGTGCCTGGGGGGGAGAGGTCACAGATACGCAGTATTTT.

The J gene is TRBJ2-1, the V gene TRBV6-6; 7 bases match TRBD2. The germline gives CDR1 MNHNY, CDR2 SVGAGI (reference sequence). There are 15 residues in the CDR3. Trimming cost V 5 bases and J 7 bases; bases outside gene matches: 11. Here the CDR3 DNA reads TGTGCCAGCAGTCCTGACGCCGGGAGGTATAATGAGCAGTTCTTC. Protein sequence: CASSPDAGRYNEQFF.

This chain connects TRBV5-6 to TRBJ1-2; D may be TRBD1 (6 bases). This CDR3 region has 17 residues. In germline, CDR1 is SGHDT, CDR2 YYEEEE. Trimming took off 2 bases at V and 7 bases at J, with 24 bases between the two ends. CDR3 nucleotide sequence: TGTGCCAGCAGCTTAAGAGAATCGTGGGGGGGCCATTCTGGCTACACCTTC. This codes for CASSLRESWGGHSGYTF.

V gene TRBV27 combines with J gene TRBJ2-7, with D possibly matching TRBD1 (7 bases). Germline V CDR1 and CDR2: MNHEY, SMNVEV (reference sequence). The length of the CDR3 is 15 residues. V was clipped by 2 bases and J by 5 bases, with 16 bases between them. The DNA for the CDR3 is TGTGCCAGCAGTTTACAGGGGGTAGGGAGGAACGAGCAGTACTTC. This codes for CASSLQGVGRNEQYF.

J is TRBJ2-5 and V is TRBV6-1; possible D gene TRBD2, 5 bases. Trimming took 6 bases from V and 0 from J, leaving 14 bases between them. The germline V gene encodes CDR1 MNHNS and CDR2 SASEGT. The CDR3 contains 15 residues. The CDR3 loop is CASRWTPLYQETQYF. The DNA for the CDR3 is TGTGCCAGCAGATGGACTCCCCTGTACCAAGAGACCCAGTACTTC.

V is TRBV20-1 and J is TRBJ1-1; D is uncertain. This CDR3 spans 10 amino acids. The ends were cut back, 2 bases at V and 5 bases at J, with 3 bases in the middle. The germline V gene has CDR1 DFQATT and CDR2 SNEGSKA (reference sequence). This CDR3 reads CSARRTEAFF. In DNA form, the CDR3 reads TGCAGTGCTAGACGGACTGAAGCTTTCTTT.

This clone has more than one count but fewer than ten. The rearrangement uses TRBV28 and TRBJ1-5, with D possibly TRBD1 on 6 matching bases. The CDR3 runs to 15 residues. CDR1 MDHEN and CDR2 SYDVKM come from the germline V gene. The V gene lost 2 bases and the J gene lost 0 bases, with 8 bases spanning the gap. CDR3 protein: CASSLTGTSNQPQHF. The CDR3 DNA follows: TGTGCCAGCAGTTTAACAGGGACTAGCAATCAGCCCCAGCATTTT.

V is TRBV27 and J is TRBJ1-5; a weak D match, TRBD1 (6 bases). CDR1 MNHEY and CDR2 SMNVEV come from the germline V gene (reference sequence). This CDR3 is 14 amino acids long. The V end lost 3 bases, the J end lost 7 bases, and 13 bases lay between the germline ends. The CDR3 spells CASSFGRGGQPQHF. The CDR3 coding sequence is TGTGCCAGCAGTTTCGGCAGGGGAGGCCAGCCCCAGCATTTT.

The CDR3 sequence is CASSVGGLKMNTEAFF. The DNA of the CDR3 is TGTGCCAGCAGCGTAGGGGGGCTCAAAATGAACACTGAAGCTTTCTTT. The V and J genes are TRBV9 and TRBJ1-1; TRBD1 is a possible D gene (6 bases). Looked up from germline, CDR1 is SGDLS and CDR2 is YYNGEE. Deletions cut 0 bases from V and 0 bases from J, with 12 bases between. The CDR3 has 16 amino acids.

The chain employs TRBV7-2 and TRBJ1-1; D is undetermined. The ends were cut back, 1 base at V and 1 base at J, with 10 bases in the middle. The CDR3 has 15 residues. Germline V gives CDR1 SGHTA, CDR2 FQGNSA. CDR3 coding DNA: TGTGCCAGCAGCTTAGTGCGGGGAGGGAACACTGAAGCTTTCTTT. This sequence encodes CASSLVRGGNTEAFF.

The chain carries TRBV27 and TRBJ2-1; 12 bases align to TRBD2. This CDR3 is built from 13 residues. Trimming took 8 bases from V and 8 from J; bases not matched to a gene: 4. The germline V gene encodes CDR1 MNHEY and CDR2 SMNVEV (reference sequence). The CDR3 is CASRLAGADEQFF. The CDR3 DNA sequence: TGTGCCAGCCGACTAGCGGGAGCGGATGAGCAGTTCTTC.

The chain carries TRBV5-1 and TRBJ2-5; D is possibly TRBD1 (6 bases). The CDR3 covers 14 residues. Germline V gene lookup returns CDR1 SGHRS and CDR2 YFSETQ. V dropped 2 bases and J dropped 5 bases, with 13 bases sitting between them. The CDR3: CASSFLDRNETQYF. DNA for the CDR3: TGCGCCAGCAGCTTCCTTGACAGGAACGAGACCCAGTACTTC.

In its sample, this clone was seen once. The chain recombines TRBV11-2 with TRBJ1-6, with D possibly matching TRBD1 (5 bases). The germline CDR1 and CDR2 sequences are SGHAT and FQNNGV. CDR3 length: 15 residues. Trimming stripped 5 bases from V and 7 bases from J, with 15 bases between. Here the CDR3 DNA reads TGTGCCAGCAGCCCCCGTGACAGCCCGAATTCACCCCTCCACTTT. Its protein product is CASSPRDSPNSPLHF.

The J gene is TRBJ1-5, the V gene TRBV7-9; D is possibly TRBD1 (5 bases). Trimming stripped 5 bases from V and 3 bases from J, with 11 bases between. The CDR3 is 14 amino acids. From germline, CDR1 is SEHNR and CDR2 FQNEAQ (reference sequence). The CDR3: CASSNEGPNQPQHF. The CDR3 DNA is TGTGCCAGCAGCAACGAGGGACCCAATCAGCCCCAGCATTTT.

The chain couples TRBV9 to TRBJ1-5; D might be TRBD1 (6 bases). Germline CDR1 is SGDLS and CDR2 is YYNGEE. The CDR3 sequence is 14 residues long. V lost 2 bases to trimming and J lost 4 bases, with 10 bases between them. This chain's CDR3 is CASSVEGQNQPQHF. For the CDR3, the DNA is TGTGCCAGCAGCGTGGAAGGACAGAATCAGCCCCAGCATTTT.

This clone was seen only once. V usage is TRBV6-1 and J usage is TRBJ1-2; 8 bases line up with TRBD1. The CDR3 is 14 residues long. Germline assignment: CDR1 MNHNS and CDR2 SASEGT. The V segment lost 1 base and the J segment 8 bases; nucleotides outside the gene matches: 6. The CDR3 coding sequence is TGTGCCAGCAGTGAAGAGGCAGGGGGCTCGGGCTACACCTTC. Amino acid sequence: CASSEEAGGSGYTF.

V is TRBV7-9 and J is TRBJ1-3, with TRBD1 identical over 7 bases. J was trimmed by 0 bases and V by 3 bases; bases with no gene match: 5. Germline loops: CDR1 SEHNR, CDR2 FQNEAQ (reference sequence). The CDR3 is made up of 16 amino acids. This chain's CDR3 is CASSFGGQLSGNTIYF. The CDR3 nucleotides are TGTGCCAGCAGCTTTGGGGGACAGCTCTCTGGAAACACCATATATTTT.